The 32 T cell receptor beta chains given below trace back to one sample, sequenced in a study of blood T cell repertoires in COVID-19. The protocol was immunoSEQ multiplex PCR, while the TCRdb copy is restricted to in-frame clones and leaves out a portion. The table lists around 180,000 clones, 80% to 90% of them singletons. Sequenced: peripheral blood. The receptors stem from a man between 65 and 85 years old with active or convalescent COVID-19.

The chain links TRBV4-1 to TRBJ2-3, with 14 positions matching TRBD2. J gave up 3 bases and V 3 bases, and 5 bases lay outside the gene matches. The germline V gene encodes CDR1 MGHRA and CDR2 YSYEKL. CDR3 length: 17 amino acids. CDR3 sequence (DNA): TGCGCCAGCAGCCACCCGGGACTAGCGGGAGTTACAGATACGCAGTATTTT. Its protein product is CASSHPGLAGVTDTQYF.

CDR3 sequence (DNA): TGTGCCAGCAGTCCTCCGTTCAGGGATGGCTACACCTTC. It codes for CASSPPFRDGYTF. The rearrangement joins TRBV28 to TRBJ1-2; D perhaps matches TRBD1 (5 bases). V shed 5 bases and J shed 6 bases, with 13 bases lying between them. From germline, CDR1 is MDHEN and CDR2 SYDVKM. The CDR3 extends over 13 amino acids.

This rearrangement joins TRBV19 to TRBJ1-6; D is possibly TRBD1 (6 bases). CDR1 and CDR2 (germline): LNHDA, SQIVND (reference sequence). The CDR3 contains 14 residues. Trimming took off 4 bases at V and 8 bases at J, with 12 bases between the two ends. Written as DNA, the CDR3 is TGTGCCAGTAGTAGGGGCCAGGGGCATTCACCCCTCCACTTT. Protein product: CASSRGQGHSPLHF.

This sequence joins TRBV18 and TRBJ2-3, with 7 bases that match TRBD2. The CDR3 runs 15 residues. Germline trimming cut 3 bases from V and 0 bases from J; bases unmatched to any gene: 3. Germline CDR1 reads KGHSH; CDR2 reads LQKENI. The CDR3 DNA reads as TGTGCCAGCTCACCCAAGCGGGGCAGCACAGATACGCAGTATTTT. Its protein is CASSPKRGSTDTQYF.

CDR3 amino acids: CASSHSGTPYEQYF. In nucleotides, the CDR3 is TGTGCCAGCAGCCACTCCGGGACTCCCTACGAGCAGTACTTC. V is TRBV3-1 (or the pseudogene TRBV3-2) and J is TRBJ2-7, with D possibly being TRBD2 (6 bases). Germline CDR1 reads LGHDT; CDR2 reads YNNKEL (reference sequence). This CDR3 contains 14 residues. Trimming took off 3 bases at V and 2 bases at J, with 11 bases between the two ends.

The gene calls are TRBV25-1 and TRBJ1-2, with 11 bases that match TRBD1. The CDR3 contains 13 residues. The ends lost 7 bases at V and 9 bases at J; junction bases unmatched: 7. Germline V gene data show CDR1 as MGHDK and CDR2 as SYGVNS. The CDR3 protein is CASNWTGGHRYTF. The CDR3 DNA is TGTGCCAGCAACTGGACAGGGGGCCACCGCTACACCTTC.

This chain connects TRBV29-1 to TRBJ2-1, with TRBD2 identical over 12 bases. Losses at the gene ends were 3 bases for V and 8 bases for J; bases not matched to a gene: 5. CDR1 is SQVTM and CDR2 is ANQGSEA in the germline V gene. The CDR3 is made up of 14 amino acids. CDR3 DNA sequence: TGCAGCGTTGATTTACTAGCGGGAGGCGATGAGCAGTTCTTC. This translates into CSVDLLAGGDEQFF.

The rearrangement joins TRBV5-6 to TRBJ2-2, with TRBD2 as a possible D gene (5 bases). Germline-derived CDR1 and CDR2 are SGHDT and YYEEEE. The CDR3 has 14 residues. Trimming left V 0 bases short and J 6 bases short, with 9 bases between. The CDR3 sequence is CASSLGQRPGELFF. Written as DNA, the CDR3 is TGTGCCAGCAGCTTGGGGCAGCGGCCCGGGGAGCTGTTTTTT.

The CDR3 region is CASSETSGGAGNEQFF. CDR3 in DNA: TGCGCCAGCAGCGAGACTAGCGGGGGGGCAGGGAATGAGCAGTTCTTC. The chain combines TRBV5-1 with TRBJ2-1, with TRBD2 matching over 14 bases. The CDR3 totals 16 residues. Germline values: CDR1 SGHRS, CDR2 YFSETQ. V was pared by 4 bases and J by 7 bases, with 7 bases of the junction left unmatched.

The CDR3 nucleotides read TGTGCCAGCAGACCAACAGGGGGCGCCGCCTATGGCTACACCTTC. Encoded protein: CASRPTGGAAYGYTF. The V gene is TRBV28, the J gene TRBJ1-2; 9 positions agree with TRBD1. J lost 4 bases, V lost 6 bases, and 9 bases had no gene match. The CDR3 is made up of 15 amino acids. Germline V gene sequence: CDR1 MDHEN, CDR2 SYDVKM.

The chain couples TRBV6-2 or TRBV6-3 to TRBJ1-1, with 7 positions matching TRBD1. Germline CDR1 and CDR2: MNHEY and SVGEGT. This CDR3 spans 14 amino acids. Trimming took 3 bases from V and 4 from J; bases not matched to a gene: 5. The CDR3 protein is CASSYTGAGTEAFF. Here the CDR3 DNA reads TGTGCCAGCAGTTATACAGGGGCAGGCACTGAAGCTTTCTTT.

The chain is built from TRBV20-1 and TRBJ1-4; no definite D call. Trimming took off 6 bases at V and 8 bases at J, with 10 bases between the two ends. This CDR3 has 11 residues. Germline V gene lookup returns CDR1 DFQATT and CDR2 SNEGSKA (reference sequence). The CDR3, as DNA: TGCAGTGCCCGGTCCGAGGAAAAACTGTTTTTT. Its protein product is CSARSEEKLFF.

In its sample, this clone was seen once. The chain carries TRBV25-1 and TRBJ2-5; the match to TRBD1 covers 8 bases. The ends lost 3 bases at V and 4 bases at J; junction bases unmatched: 7. This CDR3 spans 15 amino acids. Germline assignment: CDR1 MGHDK and CDR2 SYGVNS. The CDR3 sequence is CASSDLGQALETQYF. The CDR3 DNA is TGTGCCAGCAGTGACCTGGGACAGGCCCTAGAGACCCAGTACTTC.

For the CDR3, the DNA is TGTGCCAGCAGCTTAGGCACATTCCAAGAGACCCAGTACTTC. Translated: CASSLGTFQETQYF. The rearrangement uses TRBV7-2 and TRBJ2-5; the D is unclear. Germline assignment: CDR1 SGHTA and CDR2 FQGNSA. The CDR3 has 14 amino acids. Trimming took 1 base from V and 1 from J, leaving 7 bases between them.

This clone was recorded once. The rearrangement joins TRBV30 to TRBJ2-7, with D possibly being TRBD1 (5 bases). Trimming shortened V by 2 bases and J by 7 bases, and 21 bases separated the two germline ends. Germline lookup yields CDR1 GTSNPN and CDR2 SVGIG (reference sequence). The CDR3 totals 15 residues. In DNA form, the CDR3 reads TGTGCCTGGAGTATTCGACAGACCCCTACGTGGGAGCAGTACTTC. This encodes CAWSIRQTPTWEQYF. The complete variable domain, with remaining parts taken from reference TRBV30 and TRBJ2-7, reads SQTIHQWPATLVQPVGSPLSLECTVEGTSNPNLYWYRQAAGRGLQLLFYSVGIGQISSEVPQNLSASRPQDRQFILSSKKLLLSDSGFYLCAWSIRQTPTWEQYFGPGTRLTVT.

CDR3 nucleotides: TGTGCCAGCAGAAGCACTAGCGGGGGGGCCGCAGATACGCAGTATTTT. It is translated as CASRSTSGGAADTQYF. The chain joins TRBV7-9 to TRBJ2-3, with 13 positions matching TRBD2. Germline lookup yields CDR1 SEHNR and CDR2 FQNEAQ (reference sequence). The trim removed 6 bases at V and 4 bases at J, leaving 7 bases unmatched. CDR3 size: 16 residues.

This rearrangement joins TRBV19 to TRBJ1-2; D might be TRBD1 (6 bases). Trimming took 3 bases from V and 4 from J, leaving 15 bases between them. The CDR3 spans 15 residues. Germline CDR1 and CDR2: LNHDA and SQIVND (reference sequence). This chain's CDR3 is CASSIRDKESYGYTF. The CDR3 coding sequence is TGTGCCAGTAGTATTAGGGACAAGGAAAGCTATGGCTACACCTTC.

This sequence joins TRBV3-1 (or the pseudogene TRBV3-2) and TRBJ2-1; D perhaps matches TRBD2 (6 bases). V lost 1 base to trimming and J lost 6 bases, with 16 bases between them. Germline loops: CDR1 LGHDT, CDR2 YNNKEL (reference sequence). The CDR3 covers 16 residues. The DNA for the CDR3 is TGTGCCAGCAGCCAAGTTTCAACGGGAGTCAGCAATGAGCAGTTCTTC. Its protein is CASSQVSTGVSNEQFF.

The J gene is TRBJ2-1, the V gene TRBV11-2; a possible D gene is TRBD2 (5 bases). Trimming took 5 bases from V and 2 from J, leaving 22 bases between them. The CDR3 has 18 amino acids. Per germline, CDR1 SGHAT and CDR2 FQNNGV. The CDR3 region is CASSPRGLTNSPYNEQFF. The CDR3, as DNA: TGTGCCAGCAGCCCCCGGGGATTGACGAACTCCCCCTACAATGAGCAGTTCTTC. The variable domain in full, with the rest retrieved from reference TRBV11-2 and TRBJ2-1, is EAGVAQSPRYKIIEKRQSVAFWCNPISGHATLYWYQQILGQGPKLLIQFQNNGVVDDSQLPKDRFSAERLKGVDSTLKIQPAKLEDSAVYLCASSPRGLTNSPYNEQFFGPGTRLTVL.

V gene TRBV10-2 combines with J gene TRBJ1-2; D ambiguous. Trimming stripped 7 bases from V and 6 bases from J, with 12 bases between. This CDR3 region has 12 residues. Germline V lookup: CDR1 WSHSY, CDR2 SAAADI. DNA for the CDR3: TGCGCCAGCACGTTGGAGGGTCATGGCTACACCTTC. This gives the protein CASTLEGHGYTF.

CDR3 protein: CASSLKGSGNTIYF. CDR3 in DNA: TGTGCCAGCAGCTTGAAGGGGTCTGGAAACACCATATATTTT. The V gene is TRBV7-2, the J gene TRBJ1-3; the D gene is possibly TRBD1 (5 bases). The CDR3 has 14 amino acids. Per the germline V gene, CDR1 is SGHTA and CDR2 is FQGNSA. Trimming took 3 bases from V and 1 from J, leaving 7 bases between them.

This sequence joins TRBV6-6 and TRBJ2-6; a weak D match, TRBD1 (6 bases). Deletions cut 5 bases from V and 1 base from J, with 18 bases between. This CDR3 spans 18 amino acids. Germline loops: CDR1 MNHNY, CDR2 SVGAGI (reference sequence). The CDR3 DNA is TGTGCCAGCAGTCACGGGTGGGGGCGCGGGTCTGGGGCCAACGTCCTGACTTTC. Protein: CASSHGWGRGSGANVLTF.

V usage is TRBV25-1 and J usage is TRBJ2-5; maybe TRBD1 (5 bases). Germline-derived CDR1 and CDR2 are MGHDK and SYGVNS. The germline V and J ends were trimmed by 8 bases and 5 bases, with 15 bases remaining between them. The CDR3 consists of 13 residues. The CDR3 DNA sequence: TGTGCCAGCGGACCGTGGGGCTTGGAGACCCAGTACTTC. Amino acid sequence: CASGPWGLETQYF.

The chain is built from TRBV19 and TRBJ2-2; the match to TRBD2 covers 12 bases. Germline V gene sequence: CDR1 LNHDA, CDR2 SQIVND (reference sequence). CDR3 length equals 16 residues. V was clipped by 4 bases and J by 6 bases; unmatched bases: 6. CDR3 region: CASSKTSGSVPGELFF. CDR3 in DNA: TGTGCCAGTAGTAAGACTAGCGGGAGTGTCCCCGGGGAGCTGTTTTTT.

CDR3: CASSRSGGLDTQYF. CDR3 nucleotide sequence: TGTGCCAGTAGTCGGAGCGGGGGGTTAGATACGCAGTATTTT. V gene TRBV19 combines with J gene TRBJ2-3; 9 bases are a match to TRBD2. Germline CDR1 LNHDA, CDR2 SQIVND (reference sequence). CDR3 length: 14 residues. The ends lost 5 bases at V and 5 bases at J; junction bases unmatched: 5.

The chain combines TRBV24-1 with TRBJ1-5; 8 nucleotides align to TRBD1. The junction had 5 bases not matched to a gene; V was cut back by 4 bases and J by 1 base. The CDR3 is 16 amino acids. Germline assignment: CDR1 KGHDR and CDR2 SFDVKD. The CDR3 sequence: CATSEAQGASNQPQHF. The CDR3, as DNA: TGTGCCACCAGTGAAGCCCAGGGGGCCAGCAATCAGCCCCAGCATTTT.

The CDR3 loop is CASSLRGYRPTKESSGSQNEQFF. CDR3 DNA sequence: TGTGCCAGTAGCTTACGGGGCTACCGACCAACAAAGGAGTCTAGCGGGAGCCAAAATGAGCAGTTCTTC. The rearrangement joins TRBV19 to TRBJ2-1; 10 nucleotides match TRBD2. Trimming removed 6 bases from V and 7 bases from J; junction bases left unmatched: 33. Germline CDR1 LNHDA, CDR2 SQIVND (reference sequence). The CDR3 covers 23 residues.

V is TRBV2 and J is TRBJ2-1; 7 nucleotides line up with TRBD1. The ends lost 10 bases at V and 9 bases at J; junction bases unmatched: 9. This CDR3 contains 12 residues. Germline V gene lookup returns CDR1 SNHLY and CDR2 FYNNEI. CDR3 sequence reads: CATPRGSGEQFF. Here the CDR3 DNA reads TGTGCCACCCCCAGGGGGTCCGGTGAGCAGTTCTTC.

This chain connects TRBV11-2 to TRBJ1-5, with a possible D match to TRBD1 (5 bases). This CDR3 has 11 amino acids. Trimming pared 8 bases from V and 9 bases from J, leaving 11 bases between. Germline V gene lookup returns CDR1 SGHAT and CDR2 FQNNGV. In nucleotides, the CDR3 is TGTGCCAGCCAGATGGGGGGGCCCCAGCATTTT. This translates into CASQMGGPQHF.

V is TRBV3-1 (or the pseudogene TRBV3-2) and J is TRBJ1-2; the match to TRBD1 covers 7 bases. The CDR3 loop spans 14 amino acids. Losses at the gene ends were 1 base for V and 4 bases for J; bases not matched to a gene: 3. Germline V CDR1 and CDR2: LGHDT, YNNKEL (reference sequence). The CDR3 DNA sequence: TGTGCCAGCAGCCAAGCCGGGACAGCCTATGGCTACACCTTC. It specifies CASSQAGTAYGYTF.

The rearrangement links TRBV10-2 to TRBJ2-7; the D gene is possibly TRBD1 (5 bases). Per germline, CDR1 WSHSY and CDR2 SAAADI. V shed 3 bases and J shed 4 bases, with 13 bases lying between them. The CDR3 contains 14 residues. CDR3 DNA: TGCGCCAGCAGTGATTCGGCAGGGCGGTACGAGCAGTACTTC. Its translation is CASSDSAGRYEQYF.

This chain uses TRBV7-9 with TRBJ2-1; D may be TRBD1 (5 bases). V was shortened by 5 bases and J by 12 bases, with 14 bases between the two germline ends. Germline V CDR1 and CDR2: SEHNR, FQNEAQ (reference sequence). This CDR3 is 12 amino acids long. This chain's CDR3 is CASSQDTQGQFF. The CDR3 DNA sequence: TGTGCCAGCAGCCAGGACACTCAGGGGCAGTTCTTC.